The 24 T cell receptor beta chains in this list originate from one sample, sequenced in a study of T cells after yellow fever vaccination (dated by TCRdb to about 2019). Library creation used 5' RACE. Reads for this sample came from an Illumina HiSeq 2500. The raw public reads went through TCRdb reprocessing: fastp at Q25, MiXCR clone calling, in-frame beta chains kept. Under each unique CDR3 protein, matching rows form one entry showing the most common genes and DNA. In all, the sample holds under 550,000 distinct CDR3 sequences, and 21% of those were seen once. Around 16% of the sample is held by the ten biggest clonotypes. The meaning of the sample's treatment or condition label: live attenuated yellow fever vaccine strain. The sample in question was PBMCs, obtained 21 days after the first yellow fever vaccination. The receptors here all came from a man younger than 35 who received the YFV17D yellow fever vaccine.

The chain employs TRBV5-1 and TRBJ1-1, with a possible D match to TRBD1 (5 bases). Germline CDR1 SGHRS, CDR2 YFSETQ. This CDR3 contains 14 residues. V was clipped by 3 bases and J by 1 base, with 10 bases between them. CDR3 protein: CASSWDGGNTEAFF. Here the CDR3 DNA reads TGCGCCAGCAGCTGGGACGGGGGGAACACTGAAGCTTTCTTT.

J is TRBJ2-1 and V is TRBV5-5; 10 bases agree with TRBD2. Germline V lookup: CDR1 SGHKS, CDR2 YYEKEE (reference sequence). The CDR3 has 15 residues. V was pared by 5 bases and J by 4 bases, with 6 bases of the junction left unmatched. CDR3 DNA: TGTGCCAGCAGGACTACTAGCGGGGCGTACAATGAGCAGTTCTTC. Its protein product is CASRTTSGAYNEQFF.

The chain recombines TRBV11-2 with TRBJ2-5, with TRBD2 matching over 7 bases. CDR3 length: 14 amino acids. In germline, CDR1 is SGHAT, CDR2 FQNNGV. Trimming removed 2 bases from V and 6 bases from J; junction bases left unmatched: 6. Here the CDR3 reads CASSLPGLTKTQYF. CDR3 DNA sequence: TGTGCCAGCAGCTTACCGGGACTAACTAAGACCCAGTACTTC.

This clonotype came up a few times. The CDR3 sequence is CASSRRRNQPQHF. DNA for the CDR3: TGTGCCAGCAGCAGACGAAGGAATCAGCCCCAGCATTTT. The V call is TRBV21-1, the J call TRBJ1-5. TRBV21-1 is a pseudogene segment. The CDR3 has 13 amino acids.

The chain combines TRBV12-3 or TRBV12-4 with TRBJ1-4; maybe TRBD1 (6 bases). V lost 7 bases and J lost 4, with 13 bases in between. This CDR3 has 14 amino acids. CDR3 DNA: TGTGCCAGCAACCCCTCAGGGGATAATGAAAAACTGTTTTTT. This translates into CASNPSGDNEKLFF.

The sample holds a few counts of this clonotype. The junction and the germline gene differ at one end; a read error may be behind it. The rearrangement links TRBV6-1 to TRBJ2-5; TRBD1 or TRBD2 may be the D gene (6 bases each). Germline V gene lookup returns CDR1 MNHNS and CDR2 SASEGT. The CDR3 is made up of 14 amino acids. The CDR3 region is CASREGGQSETQYF. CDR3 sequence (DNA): TGTGCCAGCAGGGAAGGGGGGCAATCGGAGACCCAGTACTTC.

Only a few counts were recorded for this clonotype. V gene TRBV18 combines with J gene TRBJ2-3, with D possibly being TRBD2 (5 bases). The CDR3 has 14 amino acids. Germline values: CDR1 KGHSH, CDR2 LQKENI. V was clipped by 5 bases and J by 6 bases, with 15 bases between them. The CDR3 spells CASSSTLSGDTQYF. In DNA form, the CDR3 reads TGTGCCAGCTCAAGCACTCTATCGGGGGATACGCAGTATTTT.

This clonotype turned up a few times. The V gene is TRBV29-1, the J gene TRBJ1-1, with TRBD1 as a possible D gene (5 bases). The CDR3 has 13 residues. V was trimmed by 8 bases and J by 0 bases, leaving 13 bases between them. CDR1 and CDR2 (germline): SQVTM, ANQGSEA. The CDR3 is CSYSLGVNTEAFF. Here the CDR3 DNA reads TGCAGCTATTCACTGGGGGTGAACACTGAAGCTTTCTTT.

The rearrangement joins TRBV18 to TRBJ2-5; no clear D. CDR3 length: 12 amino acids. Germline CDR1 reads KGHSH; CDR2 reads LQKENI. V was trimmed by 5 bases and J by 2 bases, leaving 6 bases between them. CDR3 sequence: CASSKQQETQYF. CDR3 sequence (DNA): TGTGCCAGCTCAAAGCAACAAGAGACCCAGTACTTC.

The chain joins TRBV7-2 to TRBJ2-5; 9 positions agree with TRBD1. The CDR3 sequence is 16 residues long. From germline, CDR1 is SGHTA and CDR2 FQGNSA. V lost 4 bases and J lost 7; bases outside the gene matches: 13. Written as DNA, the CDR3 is TGTGCCAGCAGCTCGGCTCCCGGGACAGGGACAGGGACCCAGTACTTC. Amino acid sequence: CASSSAPGTGTGTQYF.

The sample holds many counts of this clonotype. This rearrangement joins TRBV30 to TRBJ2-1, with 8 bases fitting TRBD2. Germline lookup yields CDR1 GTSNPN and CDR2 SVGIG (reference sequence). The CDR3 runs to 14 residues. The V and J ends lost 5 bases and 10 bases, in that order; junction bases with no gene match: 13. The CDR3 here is CAWERGPGFSEQFF. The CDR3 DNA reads TGTGCCTGGGAGCGGGGGCCGGGGTTTTCCGAGCAGTTCTTC.

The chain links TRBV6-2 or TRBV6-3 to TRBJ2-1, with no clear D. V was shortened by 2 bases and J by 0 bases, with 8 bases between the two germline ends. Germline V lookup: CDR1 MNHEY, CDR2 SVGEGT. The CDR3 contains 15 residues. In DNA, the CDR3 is TGTGCCAGCAGTTACGGAGACGGCTCCTACAATGAGCAGTTCTTC. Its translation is CASSYGDGSYNEQFF.

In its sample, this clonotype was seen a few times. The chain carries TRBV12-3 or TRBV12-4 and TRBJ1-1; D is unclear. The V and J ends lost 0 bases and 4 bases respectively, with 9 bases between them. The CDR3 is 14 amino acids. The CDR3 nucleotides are TGTGCCAGCAGTTTAGCGCTAATTCTCACTGAAGCTTTCTTT. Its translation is CASSLALILTEAFF.

CDR3 in DNA: TGTGCCAGCAGCCACGGTAGCGGGGGTAACACCGGGGAGCTGTTTTTT. Translated: CASSHGSGGNTGELFF. V and J are TRBV4-2 and TRBJ2-2; 9 nucleotides agree with TRBD2. Germline loops: CDR1 LGHNA, CDR2 YNFKEQ. The V segment lost 3 bases and the J segment 2 bases; nucleotides outside the gene matches: 4. This CDR3 spans 16 amino acids.

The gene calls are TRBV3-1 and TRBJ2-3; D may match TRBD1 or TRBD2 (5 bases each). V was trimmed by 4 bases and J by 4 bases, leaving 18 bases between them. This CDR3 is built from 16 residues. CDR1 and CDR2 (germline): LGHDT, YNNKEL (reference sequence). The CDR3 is CASSPRNGASADTQYF. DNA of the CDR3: TGTGCCAGCAGCCCGAGGAACGGGGCCTCGGCAGATACGCAGTATTTT.

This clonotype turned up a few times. The CDR3 sequence is CASSLDTSGGYNEQFF. DNA of the CDR3: TGCGCCAGCAGCCTTGATACTAGCGGGGGATACAATGAGCAGTTCTTC. This chain connects TRBV5-1 to TRBJ2-1; 11 bases are shared with TRBD2. This CDR3 has 16 amino acids. Germline V gene data show CDR1 as SGHRS and CDR2 as YFSETQ. Unmatched junction bases numbered 7, after V lost 4 bases and J lost 4 bases.

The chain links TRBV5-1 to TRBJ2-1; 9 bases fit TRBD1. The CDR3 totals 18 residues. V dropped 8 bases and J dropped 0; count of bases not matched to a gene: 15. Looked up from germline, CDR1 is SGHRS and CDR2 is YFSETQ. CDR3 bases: TGCGCCAGTCCGGGACAGGGAGTCCTCCTGAGCTCCTACAATGAGCAGTTCTTC. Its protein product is CASPGQGVLLSSYNEQFF.

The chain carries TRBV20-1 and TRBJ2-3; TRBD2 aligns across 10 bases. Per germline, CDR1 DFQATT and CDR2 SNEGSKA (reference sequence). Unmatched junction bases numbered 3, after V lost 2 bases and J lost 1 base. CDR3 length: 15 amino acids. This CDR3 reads CSARLAGERTDTQYF. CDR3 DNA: TGCAGTGCTAGACTAGCGGGGGAGCGCACAGATACGCAGTATTTT.

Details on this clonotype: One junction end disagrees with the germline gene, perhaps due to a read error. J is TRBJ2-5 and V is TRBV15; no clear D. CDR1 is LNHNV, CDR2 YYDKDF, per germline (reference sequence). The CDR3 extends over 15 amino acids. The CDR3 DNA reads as TGTGCCACCAGCAGAGATAAGAGGCAGGCCCCATTTCTGAACTTC. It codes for CATSRDKRQAPFLNF.

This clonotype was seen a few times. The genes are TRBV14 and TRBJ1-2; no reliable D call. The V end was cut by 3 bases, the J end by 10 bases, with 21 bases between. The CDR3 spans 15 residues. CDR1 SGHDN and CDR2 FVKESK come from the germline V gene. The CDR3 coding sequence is TGTGCCAGCAGCCAGTGGTACGGTTCCACTATGGACTACACCTTC. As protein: CASSQWYGSTMDYTF.

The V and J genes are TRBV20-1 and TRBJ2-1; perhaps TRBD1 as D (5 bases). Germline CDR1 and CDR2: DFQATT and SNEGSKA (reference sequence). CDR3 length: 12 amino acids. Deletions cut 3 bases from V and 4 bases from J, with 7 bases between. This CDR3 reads CSASRQYNEQFF. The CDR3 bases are TGCAGTGCTAGCAGACAGTACAATGAGCAGTTCTTC.

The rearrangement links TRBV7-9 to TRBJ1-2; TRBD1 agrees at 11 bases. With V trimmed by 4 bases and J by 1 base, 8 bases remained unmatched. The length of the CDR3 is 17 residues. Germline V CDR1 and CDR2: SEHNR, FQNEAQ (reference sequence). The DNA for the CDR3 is TGTGCCAGCAGCTACTTACCGGGACAGGGGGTTAACTATGGCTACACCTTC. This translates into CASSYLPGQGVNYGYTF.

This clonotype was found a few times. CDR3 loop: CASSPNLYEQYF. CDR3 DNA sequence: TGTGCCAGCAGTCCGAACCTTTACGAGCAGTACTTC. V gene TRBV6-1 combines with J gene TRBJ2-7, with no clear D. CDR3 length: 12 amino acids. V dropped 5 bases and J dropped 4 bases, with 9 bases sitting between them. Germline loops: CDR1 MNHNS, CDR2 SASEGT.

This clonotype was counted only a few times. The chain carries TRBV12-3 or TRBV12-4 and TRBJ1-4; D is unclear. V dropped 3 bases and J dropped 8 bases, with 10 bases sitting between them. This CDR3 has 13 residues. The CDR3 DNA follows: TGTGCCAGCAGTTTGAACAGCCCGGAAAAACTGTTTTTT. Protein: CASSLNSPEKLFF.